The 26 T cell receptor beta chains below were found in one sample sequenced in a study of cytotoxic CD8 clonotypes in ibrutinib-treated CLL. Measured with immunoSEQ multiplex PCR; TCRdb has only the in-frame clones, and not every one. The sample includes about 140,000 clones, more than 70% of them seen just once. Sequencing used PBMCs, obtained after 36 months of ibrutinib treatment. The receptors were sampled from a human donor with chronic lymphocytic leukemia.

The rearrangement joins TRBV29-1 to TRBJ1-3; 8 nucleotides align to TRBD1. V lost 6 bases to trimming and J lost 9 bases; unmatched junction nucleotides: 7. The CDR3 length is 12 residues. Germline loops: CDR1 SQVTM, CDR2 ANQGSEA. CDR3 nucleotide sequence: TGCAGCGTCACAGGACAGGGCGGCACCATATATTTT. Its translation is CSVTGQGGTIYF.

The chain employs TRBV10-1 and TRBJ2-5; weak D call: TRBD1 (6 bases). This CDR3 has 16 amino acids. Germline V gene data show CDR1 as WNHNN and CDR2 as SYGVQD (reference sequence). The V and J ends lost 6 bases and 5 bases respectively, with 22 bases between them. The CDR3 loop reads CASSVGTTRSGETQYF. The CDR3 DNA follows: TGCGCCAGCAGCGTAGGGACAACCCGATCCGGGGAGACCCAGTACTTC.

The rearrangement joins TRBV19 to TRBJ2-7, with D maybe TRBD1 (6 bases). V was pared by 5 bases and J by 4 bases, with 15 bases between. CDR3 length equals 14 residues. CDR1 is LNHDA, CDR2 SQIVND, per germline (reference sequence). The CDR3 coding sequence is TGTGCCAGTAGTCACGGGACACTGATTTACGAGCAGTACTTC. Translated: CASSHGTLIYEQYF.

This clone was found once. The chain recombines TRBV20-1 with TRBJ2-1; D is ambiguous. Germline V gene sequence: CDR1 DFQATT, CDR2 SNEGSKA (reference sequence). Trimming shortened V by 4 bases and J by 6 bases, and 7 bases separated the two germline ends. The CDR3 extends over 11 amino acids. Here the CDR3 DNA reads TGCAGTGCTACAAGCCTCAATGAGCAGTTCTTC. Translated, it gives CSATSLNEQFF.

This clone showed up just a few times. The chain employs TRBV30 and TRBJ2-2, with 13 bases matching TRBD2. The V and J ends lost 3 bases and 2 bases, in that order; junction bases with no gene match: 3. Germline V CDR1 and CDR2: GTSNPN, SVGIG (reference sequence). The CDR3 has 16 residues. CDR3 sequence reads: CAWRRTSGGNTGELFF. CDR3 in DNA: TGTGCCTGGAGAAGGACTAGCGGGGGAAACACCGGGGAGCTGTTTTTT.

V usage is TRBV7-2 and J usage is TRBJ2-3; D remains ambiguous. The V gene's germline CDR1 is SGHTA and CDR2 FQGNSA. The CDR3 covers 14 residues. Deletions cut 1 base from V and 2 bases from J, with 7 bases between. CDR3 coding DNA: TGTGCCAGCAGCTTAGTAACGCCCACAGATACGCAGTATTTT. This gives the protein CASSLVTPTDTQYF.

This clone was counted between two and nine times. This rearrangement joins TRBV15 to TRBJ2-7, with 10 nucleotides matching TRBD2. The CDR3 runs 15 residues. After removal of 0 bases from V and 3 bases from J, the junction contained 2 bases not matched to a gene. The germline V gene has CDR1 LNHNV and CDR2 YYDKDF (reference sequence). Here the CDR3 DNA reads TGTGCCACCAGCAGAGACTCTAGCGGGAGCTACGAGCAGTACTTC. This translates into CATSRDSSGSYEQYF. Together with reference TRBV15 and TRBJ2-7, the CDR3 gives the full variable domain: DAMVIQNPRYQVTQFGKPVTLSCSQTLNHNVMYWYQQKSSQAPKLLFHYYDKDFNNEADTPDNFQSRRPNTSFCFLDIRSPGLGDTAMYLCATSRDSSGSYEQYFGPGTRLTVT.

CDR3 in amino acids: CSARGPVLQYF. The DNA of the CDR3 is TGCAGTGCTAGGGGGCCAGTTCTCCAGTACTTC. The chain couples TRBV20-1 to TRBJ2-7; a weak D match, TRBD1 (5 bases). V dropped 3 bases and J dropped 10 bases, with 13 bases sitting between them. The germline V gene encodes CDR1 DFQATT and CDR2 SNEGSKA (reference sequence). The CDR3 spans 11 residues.

The genes are TRBV28 and TRBJ1-1, with 8 bases lining up with TRBD1. Germline CDR1 is MDHEN and CDR2 is SYDVKM. After removal of 3 bases from V and 10 bases from J, the junction contained 7 bases not matched to a gene. CDR3 size: 13 residues. CDR3 in amino acids: CASSLVRTGLAFF. In nucleotides, the CDR3 is TGTGCCAGCAGTTTGGTACGGACAGGGCTAGCTTTCTTT.

The chain uses TRBV2 and TRBJ1-1; 7 nucleotides align to TRBD1. The germline V gene has CDR1 SNHLY and CDR2 FYNNEI. With V trimmed by 10 bases and J by 0 bases, 8 bases remained unmatched. The CDR3 loop spans 14 amino acids. CDR3 protein: CAKQTGTVNTEAFF. CDR3 DNA: TGTGCCAAGCAGACCGGGACAGTGAACACTGAAGCTTTCTTT.

V gene TRBV5-1 combines with J gene TRBJ1-5; possible D gene TRBD1, 5 bases. CDR3 length: 15 amino acids. The V gene lost 0 bases and the J gene lost 4 bases, with 11 bases spanning the gap. The germline V gene has CDR1 SGHRS and CDR2 YFSETQ. In nucleotides, the CDR3 is TGCGCCAGCAGCTTGGTCGGGGGTGAAAATCAGCCCCAGCATTTT. Residues: CASSLVGGENQPQHF.

The chain uses TRBV27 and TRBJ1-2, with a possible D match to TRBD1 (5 bases). The CDR3 spans 13 residues. Looked up from germline, CDR1 is MNHEY and CDR2 is SMNVEV (reference sequence). Trimming cost V 0 bases and J 9 bases, with 11 bases left between them. The DNA of the CDR3 is TGTGCCAGCAGTTTATCGGGAGGGGATCGCTACACCTTC. The encoded protein is CASSLSGGDRYTF.

This clone was detected only a few times. J is TRBJ1-3 and V is TRBV4-1; TRBD1 aligns across 7 bases. The CDR3 contains 14 residues. CDR1 and CDR2 (germline): MGHRA, YSYEKL. Trimming removed 5 bases from V and 1 base from J; junction bases left unmatched: 2. This chain's CDR3 is CASSGTDSGNTIYF. As DNA, the CDR3 is TGCGCCAGCAGCGGGACAGATTCTGGAAACACCATATATTTT.

CDR3 sequence: CASSFWGVRPSYEQYF. In nucleotides, the CDR3 is TGTGCCAGCAGTTTTTGGGGGGTCAGGCCTTCCTACGAGCAGTACTTC. The chain couples TRBV28 to TRBJ2-7, with D perhaps TRBD2 (6 bases). V shed 3 bases and J shed 1 base, with 16 bases lying between them. Germline CDR1 reads MDHEN; CDR2 reads SYDVKM. This CDR3 contains 16 residues.

The chain has TRBV27 and TRBJ2-1; weak D call: TRBD2 (5 bases). The CDR3 totals 15 residues. Trimming shortened V by 6 bases and J by 5 bases, and 17 bases separated the two germline ends. The V gene's germline CDR1 is MNHEY and CDR2 SMNVEV (reference sequence). DNA of the CDR3: TGTGCCAGCAGCCGTTCTTGGGAGAGAAACAATGAGCAGTTCTTC. Its protein product is CASSRSWERNNEQFF.

The genes are TRBV10-3 and TRBJ2-1; maybe TRBD2 (6 bases). The CDR3 is 13 residues long. Germline CDR1 ENHRY, CDR2 SYGVKD. Trimming pared 7 bases from V and 3 bases from J, leaving 10 bases between. The CDR3 region is CAITWDFYNEQFF. The CDR3, as DNA: TGTGCCATCACCTGGGACTTCTACAATGAGCAGTTCTTC.

This sequence joins TRBV4-1 and TRBJ2-2; TRBD2 matches 11 bases. J lost 7 bases, V lost 2 bases, and 15 bases had no gene match. CDR1 MGHRA and CDR2 YSYEKL come from the germline V gene. This CDR3 has 19 amino acids. The CDR3 DNA is TGCGCCAGCAGCCAACCTAGTAGCGGGAGGGCCTCGGGTGGCGGGGAGCTGTTTTTT. Translating gives CASSQPSSGRASGGGELFF.

V is TRBV4-1 and J is TRBJ2-7, with TRBD2 identical over 11 bases. V trimming: 3 bases; J trimming: 5 bases; junction bases outside the gene matches: 9. The CDR3 is made up of 16 amino acids. Germline V lookup: CDR1 MGHRA, CDR2 YSYEKL. The CDR3 DNA follows: TGCGCCAGCAGCCAGCCGGTTAGCGGGAGGGACCACGAGCAGTACTTC. The encoded protein is CASSQPVSGRDHEQYF.

The chain links TRBV11-2 to TRBJ2-1; D gene ambiguous. The germline gives CDR1 SGHAT, CDR2 FQNNGV. Deletions cut 2 bases from V and 8 bases from J, with 4 bases between. This CDR3 region has 11 residues. The CDR3 DNA reads TGTGCCAGCAGCTTACTCCATGAGCAGTTCTTC. It yields the protein CASSLLHEQFF.

V gene TRBV6-1 combines with J gene TRBJ2-7, with D perhaps matching TRBD2 (5 bases). The CDR3 length is 14 residues. Trimming pared 2 bases from V and 3 bases from J, leaving 11 bases between. Germline CDR1 and CDR2: MNHNS and SASEGT. CDR3: CASSEFGLRYEQYF. The CDR3 coding sequence is TGTGCCAGCAGTGAATTCGGACTCCGCTACGAGCAGTACTTC.

This chain uses TRBV4-1 with TRBJ2-2; no clear D. The germline V gene has CDR1 MGHRA and CDR2 YSYEKL. This CDR3 contains 13 residues. V was cut by 1 base and J by 5 bases, with 5 bases left in between. As DNA, the CDR3 is TGCGCCAGCAGCCAAGGCGTTACCGGGGAGCTGTTTTTT. It is translated as CASSQGVTGELFF.

This chain links TRBV5-1 with TRBJ1-3, with a weak D call TRBD1 (6 bases). Germline CDR1 and CDR2: SGHRS and YFSETQ. Trimming shortened V by 0 bases and J by 0 bases, and 13 bases separated the two germline ends. The CDR3 has 17 amino acids. The CDR3 DNA is TGCGCCAGCAGCTTGGTGGGACAACTGAACTCTGGAAACACCATATATTTT. Translation: CASSLVGQLNSGNTIYF.

The gene calls are TRBV6-5 and TRBJ2-5, with a tentative D call TRBD1 (6 bases). Germline lookup yields CDR1 MNHEY and CDR2 SVGAGI. V dropped 5 bases and J dropped 5 bases, with 18 bases sitting between them. This CDR3 spans 15 amino acids. This CDR3 reads CASSKPDRFDETQYF. CDR3 coding DNA: TGTGCCAGCAGTAAACCCGACAGGTTCGACGAGACCCAGTACTTC.

This clone was recorded at least ten times. The chain employs TRBV27 and TRBJ2-3, with TRBD2 identical over 7 bases. Germline CDR1 reads MNHEY; CDR2 reads SMNVEV (reference sequence). The CDR3 is 15 amino acids. Trimming took 5 bases from V and 2 from J; bases not matched to a gene: 7. CDR3 sequence reads: CASSPGAGNTDTQYF. As DNA, the CDR3 is TGTGCCAGCAGTCCGGGAGCGGGGAACACAGATACGCAGTATTTT.

The chain combines TRBV6-1 with TRBJ1-2; D possibly corresponds to TRBD1 (6 bases). The CDR3 sequence is 16 residues long. Trimming took 4 bases from V and 7 from J, leaving 22 bases between them. Germline CDR1 reads MNHNS; CDR2 reads SASEGT. CDR3 in amino acids: CASSGSGTLASRGYTF. CDR3 nucleotide sequence: TGTGCCAGCAGTGGAAGCGGGACACTCGCTTCTCGTGGCTACACCTTC.

The V call is TRBV6-5, the J call TRBJ2-5; the D gene is possibly TRBD1 (7 bases). Trimming took 0 bases from V and 5 from J, leaving 16 bases between them. The CDR3 contains 16 residues. Germline-derived CDR1 and CDR2 are MNHEY and SVGAGI. CDR3 region: CASSYSIEGAGETQYF. CDR3 nucleotides: TGTGCCAGCAGTTACTCGATCGAGGGGGCGGGGGAGACCCAGTACTTC.